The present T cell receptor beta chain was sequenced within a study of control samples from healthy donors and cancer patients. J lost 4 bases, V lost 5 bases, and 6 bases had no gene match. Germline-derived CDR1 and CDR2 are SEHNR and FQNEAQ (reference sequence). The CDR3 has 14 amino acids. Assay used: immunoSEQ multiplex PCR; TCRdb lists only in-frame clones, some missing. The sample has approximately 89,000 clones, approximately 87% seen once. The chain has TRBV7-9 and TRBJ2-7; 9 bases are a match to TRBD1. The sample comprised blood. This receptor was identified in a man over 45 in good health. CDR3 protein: CASSLGTGRYEQYF. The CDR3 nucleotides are TGTGCCAGCAGCCTAGGGACAGGGCGGTACGAGCAGTACTTC.